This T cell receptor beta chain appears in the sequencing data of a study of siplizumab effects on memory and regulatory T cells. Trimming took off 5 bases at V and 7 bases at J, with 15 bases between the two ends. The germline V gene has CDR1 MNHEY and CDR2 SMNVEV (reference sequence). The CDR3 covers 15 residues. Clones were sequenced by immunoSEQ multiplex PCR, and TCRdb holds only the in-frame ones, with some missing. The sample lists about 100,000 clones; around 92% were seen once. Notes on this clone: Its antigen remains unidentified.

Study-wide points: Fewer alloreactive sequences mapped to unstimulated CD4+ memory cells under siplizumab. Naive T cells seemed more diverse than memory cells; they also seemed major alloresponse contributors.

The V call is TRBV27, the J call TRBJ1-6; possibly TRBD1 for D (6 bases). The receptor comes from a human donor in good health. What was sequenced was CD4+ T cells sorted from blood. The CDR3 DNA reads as TGTGCCAGCAGTCCCGGAACCGGGACAAATTCACCCCTCCACTTT. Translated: CASSPGTGTNSPLHF.